This T cell receptor beta chain came from a study of T cell changes during pregnancy in multiple sclerosis. Germline values: CDR1 MGHRA, CDR2 YSYEKL. The CDR3 is 15 amino acids. Trimming took off 4 bases at V and 2 bases at J, with 12 bases between the two ends. Sequencing was performed with immunoSEQ multiplex PCR; in TCRdb, only in-frame clones are kept and a portion is missing. This sample has 38,000 or so clones, with over 90% found just once. The rearrangement uses TRBV4-1 and TRBJ1-5, with D possibly being TRBD1 (5 bases). Here the sequenced sample was CD4+ T cells from peripheral blood mononuclear cells, taken in the second trimester of pregnancy. This receptor was identified in a female donor with multiple sclerosis, enrolled in a pregnancy study. CDR3 protein: CASSLGGGGNQPQHF. The CDR3 DNA reads TGCGCCAGCAGCCTCGGGGGAGGAGGCAATCAGCCCCAGCATTTT.